These 2 T cell receptor beta chains share one sample of origin, sequenced in a study of vaccination and CD4 T cells after COVID-19. Treatment given: 10-day PBMC culture with coronavirus spike peptide pools or control peptides (ViraFEST assay). The antigens for these receptors are not known. Cultured CD4+ T cell DNA underwent sequencing with the Oncomine TCR Beta short-read assay. TCRdb reprocessed the PCR reads via MiXCR and lists one record per CDR3 protein. Here the sample spans some 10,000 distinct CDR3 sequences, around a third being singletons. The input for sequencing was CD4+ T cells from blood, cultured in vitro, taken after SARS-CoV-2 vaccination. All receptors derive from a human donor who had recovered from COVID-19.

The V and J genes are TRBV27 and TRBJ2-4; D ambiguous. Per the germline V gene, CDR1 is MNHEY and CDR2 is SMNVEV (reference sequence). Trimming pared 6 bases from V and 0 bases from J, leaving 15 bases between. CDR3 size: 16 residues. The DNA of the CDR3 is TGTGCCAGCAGAAGTTTGGGCCCTACAGCCAAAAACATTCAGTACTTC. Protein: CASRSLGPTAKNIQYF.

This chain links TRBV5-4 with TRBJ2-7, with D perhaps assigned TRBD1 or TRBD2 (6 bases each). Germline V lookup: CDR1 SGHNT, CDR2 YYREEE (reference sequence). The CDR3 runs 14 residues. V lost 2 bases to trimming and J lost 6 bases, with 15 bases between them. The DNA of the CDR3 is TGTGCCAGCAGCTTCGGGGGCGGGCTCTCCGAGCAGTACTTC. Protein sequence: CASSFGGGLSEQYF. The variable domain in full, completed from reference TRBV5-4 and TRBJ2-7, reads ETGVTQSPTHLIKTRGQQVTLRCSSQSGHNTVSWYQQALGQGPQFIFQYYREEENGRGNFPPRFSGLQFPNYSSELNVNALELDDSALYLCASSFGGGLSEQYFGPGTRLTVT.